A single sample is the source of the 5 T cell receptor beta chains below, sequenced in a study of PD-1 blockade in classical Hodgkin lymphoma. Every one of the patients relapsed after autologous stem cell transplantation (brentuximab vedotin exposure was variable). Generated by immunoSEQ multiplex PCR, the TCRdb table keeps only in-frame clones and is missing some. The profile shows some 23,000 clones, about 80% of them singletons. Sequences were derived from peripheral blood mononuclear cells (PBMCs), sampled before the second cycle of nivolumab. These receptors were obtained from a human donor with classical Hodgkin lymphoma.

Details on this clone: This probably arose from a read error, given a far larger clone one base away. The CDR3 DNA reads TGTGCCAGCAGCGCCGGGACAGGGGGCGCGTACACTGAAGCTTTCTTT. The encoded protein is CASSAGTGGAYTEAFF. V gene TRBV13 combines with J gene TRBJ1-1; 12 bases agree with TRBD1. J gave up 3 bases and V 5 bases, and 7 bases lay outside the gene matches. This CDR3 is 16 amino acids long. Germline CDR1 and CDR2: PRHDT and FYEKMQ (reference sequence).

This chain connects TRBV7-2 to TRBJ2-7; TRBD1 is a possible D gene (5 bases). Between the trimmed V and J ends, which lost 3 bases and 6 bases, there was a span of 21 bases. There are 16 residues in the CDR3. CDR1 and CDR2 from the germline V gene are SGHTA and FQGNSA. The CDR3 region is CASSLPQGLGFPEQYF. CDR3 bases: TGTGCCAGCAGCTTGCCCCAGGGTTTGGGTTTCCCCGAGCAGTACTTC.

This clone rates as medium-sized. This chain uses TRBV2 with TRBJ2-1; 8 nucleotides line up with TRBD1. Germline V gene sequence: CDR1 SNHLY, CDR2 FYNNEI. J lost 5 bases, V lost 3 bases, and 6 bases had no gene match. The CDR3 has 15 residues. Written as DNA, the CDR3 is TGTGCCAGCAGTGATTACAGGGGGGCACACAATGAGCAGTTCTTC. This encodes CASSDYRGAHNEQFF.

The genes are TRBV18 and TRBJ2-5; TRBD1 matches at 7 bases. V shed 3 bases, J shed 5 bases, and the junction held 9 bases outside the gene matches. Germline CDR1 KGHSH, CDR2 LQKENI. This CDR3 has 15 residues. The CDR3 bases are TGTGCCAGCTCACCGGGACAGAGGGTCGTTGAGACCCAGTACTTC. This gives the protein CASSPGQRVVETQYF.

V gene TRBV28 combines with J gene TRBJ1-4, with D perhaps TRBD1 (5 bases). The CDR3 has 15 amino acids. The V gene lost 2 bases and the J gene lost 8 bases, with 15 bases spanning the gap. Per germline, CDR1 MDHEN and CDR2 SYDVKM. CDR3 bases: TGTGCCAGCAGTTTACGCAGGGCGGCTGGGGAAAAACTGTTTTTT. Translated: CASSLRRAAGEKLFF.